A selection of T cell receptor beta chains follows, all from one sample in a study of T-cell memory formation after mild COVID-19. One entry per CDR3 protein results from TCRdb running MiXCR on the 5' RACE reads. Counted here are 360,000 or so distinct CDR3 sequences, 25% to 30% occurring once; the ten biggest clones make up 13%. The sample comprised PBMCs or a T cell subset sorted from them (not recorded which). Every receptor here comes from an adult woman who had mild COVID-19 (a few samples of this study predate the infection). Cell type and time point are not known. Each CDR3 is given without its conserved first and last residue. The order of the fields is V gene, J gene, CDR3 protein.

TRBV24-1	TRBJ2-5	ATSDLGPQETQY
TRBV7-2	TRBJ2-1	ASSDFRISSYNEQF
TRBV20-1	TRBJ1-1	SARGRRGLNTEAF
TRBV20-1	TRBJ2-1	SGNGLAGGDEQF
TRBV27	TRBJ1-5	ASSFLAGDQPQH
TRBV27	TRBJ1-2	ASRNGVFVYT
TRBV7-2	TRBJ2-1	ASSLLRTHNEQF
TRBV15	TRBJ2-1	ATSRDRAGSYNEQF
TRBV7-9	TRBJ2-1	ASREAGYTLYNEQF
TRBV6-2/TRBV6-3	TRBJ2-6	ASRPLTGLSGANVLT
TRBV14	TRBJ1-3	ASSPTGIQTYSGNTIY
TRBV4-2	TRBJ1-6	ASSQDEGTGDSPLH
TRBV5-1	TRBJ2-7	ASSLPDSLYEQY
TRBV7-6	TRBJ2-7	ASSLGPGREQY
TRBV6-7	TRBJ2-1	ASSYSFLAGGPYNEQF
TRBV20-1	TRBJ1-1	SAGGPRTV
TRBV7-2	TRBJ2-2	ASRTLTTHTGELF
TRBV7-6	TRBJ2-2	ASSLLEYTGELF
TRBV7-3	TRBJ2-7	ASSLWGGYEQY
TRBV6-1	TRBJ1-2	ASSDQGQFYGYT
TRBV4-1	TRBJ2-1	ASATQGVYNEQF
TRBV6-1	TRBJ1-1	ASSEGLSEAF
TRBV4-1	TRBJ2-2	ASSQRDATGELF
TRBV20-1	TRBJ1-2	SASGAMIT
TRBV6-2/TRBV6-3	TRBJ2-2	ASSYAGPRRGTGELF
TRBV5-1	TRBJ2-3	ASSLAPLEGERGGDTQY
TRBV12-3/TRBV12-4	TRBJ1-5	ASSAPGAQPQH
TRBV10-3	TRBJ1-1	AIRDNFRGTEAF
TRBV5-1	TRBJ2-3	ASSLSASATDTQY
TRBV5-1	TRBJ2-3	ASSRTTDTQY
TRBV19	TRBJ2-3	ATATGQSADTQY
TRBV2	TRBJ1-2	AIRNLYGYT
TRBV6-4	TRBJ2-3	ASSDTGRADTQY
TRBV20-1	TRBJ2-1	SASRLNEQF
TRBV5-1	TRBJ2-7	ASSLRTGGYEQY
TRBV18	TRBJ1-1	ASSPQGGDNTEAF
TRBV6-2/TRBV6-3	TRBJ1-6	ASSLSGTGSSPLH
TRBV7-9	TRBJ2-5	ASSSNTKGAGTSGRKTQY
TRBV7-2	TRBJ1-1	ASSLDRLNPEAF
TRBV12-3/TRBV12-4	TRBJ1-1	ASSWGQLNTEAF
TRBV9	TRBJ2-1	ASSVGQGFDEQF
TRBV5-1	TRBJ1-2	ASSPQQGAYYGYT
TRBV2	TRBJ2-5	ASSGRVTQETQY
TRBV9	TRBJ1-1	ASSGLRGLNTEAF
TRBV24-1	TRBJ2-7	ATSDPSGRINEQY
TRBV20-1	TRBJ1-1	SARDRRRYTEAF
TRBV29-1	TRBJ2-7	SVATSYEQY
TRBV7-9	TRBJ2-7	ASSLPGGSYEQY
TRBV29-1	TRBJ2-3	SANGRTDTQY
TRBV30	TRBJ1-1	AWSWSTEAF
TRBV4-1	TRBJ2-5	ASSQEGRTLETQY
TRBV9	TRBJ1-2	ASSFRLDGRHGYT
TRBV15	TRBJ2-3	ATSRDMGAGISTDTQY
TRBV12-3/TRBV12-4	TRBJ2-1	ASRKDQRSHEQF